The 5 T cell receptor beta chains given below trace back to one sample, sequenced in a study of immune cell composition in non-small cell lung cancer. Profiled with immunoSEQ multiplex PCR; TCRdb holds only in-frame clones, not every one. Among 8,500 to 9,500 clones listed, roughly 80% were seen once. Normal lung was taken at the farthest possible site, at least 3 cm from tumour. The specimen sequenced was non-adjacent lung tissue. These receptor sequences come from a human donor with non-small cell lung cancer.

V is TRBV11-2 and J is TRBJ2-7; D not certain. This CDR3 region has 14 residues. Germline V CDR1 and CDR2: SGHAT, FQNNGV. The ends were cut back, 0 bases at V and 0 bases at J, with 6 bases in the middle. CDR3 amino acids: CASSLEASSYEQYF. Here the CDR3 DNA reads TGTGCCAGCAGCTTAGAGGCGAGCTCCTACGAGCAGTACTTC.

The rearrangement links TRBV7-8 to TRBJ2-7; TRBD2 might be the D (7 bases). Germline CDR1 is SGHVS and CDR2 is FQNEAQ. CDR3 length: 15 amino acids. Deletions cut 1 base from V and 4 bases from J, with 14 bases between. The CDR3 DNA sequence: TGTGCCAGCAGCTTAGAGGGGGGGCGCGGGTACGAGCAGTACTTC. Protein sequence: CASSLEGGRGYEQYF.

The rearrangement links TRBV7-2 to TRBJ1-5; D unclear. Trimming cost V 3 bases and J 9 bases, with 12 bases left between them. CDR3 length equals 13 residues. Germline V gene lookup returns CDR1 SGHTA and CDR2 FQGNSA. This chain's CDR3 is CASSFQPDGPQHF. DNA for the CDR3: TGTGCCAGCAGCTTCCAACCTGATGGGCCCCAGCATTTT.

The gene calls are TRBV6-4 and TRBJ2-3, with D tentatively TRBD2 (7 bases). The CDR3 contains 15 residues. In germline, CDR1 is MRHNA, CDR2 SNTAGT. Trimming removed 3 bases from V and 7 bases from J, with 17 bases in between. The CDR3 DNA reads as TGTGCCAGCAGTGAAGTGGGGGGGCCTCTAAATACGCAGTATTTT. Amino acid sequence: CASSEVGGPLNTQYF.

The V and J genes are TRBV6-6 and TRBJ1-2, with 7 bases that match TRBD1. Germline V lookup: CDR1 MNHNY, CDR2 SVGAGI (reference sequence). V gave up 5 bases and J gave up 0 bases; unmatched junction bases: 6. This CDR3 is built from 15 residues. The CDR3 coding sequence is TGTGCCAGCAGTGCCCAGGGGGGGCCTAACTATGGCTACACCTTC. It translates to CASSAQGGPNYGYTF.